These T cell receptor beta chains were read from a single sample in a study of patients and donors after allogeneic stem cell transplantation. TCRdb reprocessed the RT-PCR reads with MiXCR, giving one entry per CDR3 protein. This sample yields around 170,000 distinct CDR3 sequences, of which about 24% are seen a single time; roughly a quarter belongs to the top ten. Material for sequencing was blood, either unsorted or a sorted T cell fraction (not recorded which). The source is a human donor who was either an allogeneic HSCT recipient or a stem cell or donor lymphocyte infusion donor (not recorded which). It is not recorded whose cells these are; they may come from a transplant donor. The CDR3 runs from the conserved cysteine through the conserved F or W. The order of the fields is clone size, J gene, V gene, D gene, CDR3 DNA, CDR3 protein. D genes are given only for firm matches. Some rows mark clone size as missing; the rest say once, few, many or name a class of expanded clone.

few,TRBJ2-2,TRBV18,.,TGTGCCAGCTCACCACCGCAGGCCGTTGGGGCCGGGGAGCTGTTTTTT,CASSPPQAVGAGELFF
few,TRBJ2-3,TRBV7-2,.,TGTGCCAGCAGCCCTAGGCGGGCAGATACGCAGTATTTT,CASSPRRADTQYF
.,TRBJ2-7,TRBV7-9,.,TGTGCCAGCAGAACTGGGGCGTACGAGCAGTACTTC,CASRTGAYEQYF
.,TRBJ2-1,TRBV20-1,.,TGCAGTGCGGATGGAATTTATGAGGAGCAAGGGTTCTTC,CSADGIYEEQGFF
.,TRBJ2-4,TRBV4-1,.,TGCGCCAGCAGCCATGGGGACACCGTAGCCAAAAACATTCAGTACTTC,CASSHGDTVAKNIQYF
.,TRBJ2-5,TRBV12-3/TRBV12-4,TRBD2,TGTGCCAGCAGTATAACTAGCGGGGGCCAAGAGACCCAGTACTTC,CASSITSGGQETQYF
.,TRBJ1-5,TRBV6-5,.,TGTGCCAGCAGTTACTCGGTGGGACCTAGTCAGCCCCAGCATTTT,CASSYSVGPSQPQHF
.,TRBJ1-2,TRBV12-3/TRBV12-4,.,TGTGCCAGCAGTTGGGTGACAGGCCGTTATGGCTACACCTTC,CASSWVTGRYGYTF
.,TRBJ2-5,TRBV3-1,TRBD2,TGTGCCAGCAGCCCGGGACTACTCTACCAAGAGACCCAGTACTTC,CASSPGLLYQETQYF
few,TRBJ2-7,TRBV5-5,TRBD1,TGTGCCAGCAGCTTCTCCGGGACAGGGGGTTCCTACGAGCAGTACTTC,CASSFSGTGGSYEQYF
few,TRBJ2-1,TRBV20-1,.,TGCAGTGCTAGAGATAAGATGACCATCTACAATGAGCAGTTCTTC,CSARDKMTIYNEQFF
few,TRBJ1-6,TRBV27,.,TGTGCCAGCAGTTTGCCATCCGGGGCCCTCCACTTT,CASSLPSGALHF
.,TRBJ2-1,TRBV20-1,TRBD2,TGCAGTGCTAGATTGGCTAGCGGGAGCTCCTACAATGAGCAGTTCTTC,CSARLASGSSYNEQFF
.,TRBJ2-1,TRBV5-1,.,TGCGCCAGCAGCCAAGGGGCGACCAGCTACAATGAGCAGTTCTTC,CASSQGATSYNEQFF
few,TRBJ1-4,TRBV4-3,.,TGCGCCAGCAGCCAGCTAGAGGGCACGAATGAAAAACTGTTTTTT,CASSQLEGTNEKLFF
.,TRBJ2-7,TRBV3-1,TRBD2,TGTGCCAGCAGGCCGGGACTAGCGGGGGCTCCGGGGGAGCAGTACTTC,CASRPGLAGAPGEQYF
few,TRBJ1-1,TRBV29-1,.,TGCAGCGTTATCGACGAGAACACTGAAGCTTTCTTT,CSVIDENTEAFF
few,TRBJ1-2,TRBV14,.,TGTGCCAGCAGCCAAGCCACGACTGGCTACACCTTC,CASSQATTGYTF
.,TRBJ2-2,TRBV9,.,TGTGCCAGCAGCGATCCGGACGGGGCCGCGAACACCGGGGAGCTGTTTTTT,CASSDPDGAANTGELFF
.,TRBJ2-7,TRBV6-5,TRBD1,TGTGCCAGCAATCAGGGCCCGGGACAGGGGGCCCACGAGCAGTACTTC,CASNQGPGQGAHEQYF
many,TRBJ1-1,TRBV5-1,.,TGCGCCAGCAGCTTGCTTACGGACACTGAAGCTTTCTTT,CASSLLTDTEAFF